One T cell receptor (beta chain) is described in this entry. Its antigen is currently unknown. The data stem from a study of Siglec-9 on CD8 T cells in melanoma. Study conclusions and caveats: An effector memory CD8+ subset marked by Siglec-9 reportedly appeared to gather in melanoma.

Trimming took 2 bases from V and 6 from J, leaving 15 bases between them. This CDR3 comprises 15 residues. The germline V gene encodes CDR1 SGHDT and CDR2 YYEEEE. Assay: immunoSEQ multiplex PCR; the TCRdb copy retains only in-frame clones and omits some. The sample shows over 30,000 clones, about 80% of them seen only once. This chain joins TRBV5-6 and TRBJ2-1, with D tentatively TRBD2 (5 bases). What was sequenced was Siglec-9- CD8+ T cells sorted from blood. This TCR was recovered from a human donor in good health. CDR3 protein: CASSFLLARGNEQFF. The CDR3 DNA sequence: TGTGCCAGCAGCTTCCTCCTAGCCCGGGGCAATGAGCAGTTCTTC.